This T cell receptor beta chain was retrieved from a study of monozygotic twins with cystic fibrosis. At the level of the study: Three micrograms of fragmented DNA underwent around 14 PCR cycles for library preparation.

Study-wide results and caveats: Shared CDR3 numbers were not associated with age, concordance or severity. Clonality was generally low (median around 0.009), higher in the most severe patients. J usage was most co-twin-similar in 8 of 16 pairs, V in 13.

CDR3 size: 14 residues. Germline V gives CDR1 SNHLY, CDR2 FYNNEI. Trimming stripped 3 bases from V and 0 bases from J, with 9 bases between. This clone was counted once. Antigen specificity is unknown. Profiling relied on immunoSEQ multiplex PCR, and the TCRdb table lists in-frame clones only, not all of them. The sample lists over 20,000 clones; 95% to 98% were seen once. The sequenced sample was blood. This receptor was obtained from a girl under 18 with cystic fibrosis. V usage is TRBV2 and J usage is TRBJ2-7; D is unresolved. CDR3 in amino acids: CASSDGLNSYEQYV. The CDR3 DNA reads TGTGCCAGCAGTGACGGTCTGAACTCCTACGAGCAGTACGTC.